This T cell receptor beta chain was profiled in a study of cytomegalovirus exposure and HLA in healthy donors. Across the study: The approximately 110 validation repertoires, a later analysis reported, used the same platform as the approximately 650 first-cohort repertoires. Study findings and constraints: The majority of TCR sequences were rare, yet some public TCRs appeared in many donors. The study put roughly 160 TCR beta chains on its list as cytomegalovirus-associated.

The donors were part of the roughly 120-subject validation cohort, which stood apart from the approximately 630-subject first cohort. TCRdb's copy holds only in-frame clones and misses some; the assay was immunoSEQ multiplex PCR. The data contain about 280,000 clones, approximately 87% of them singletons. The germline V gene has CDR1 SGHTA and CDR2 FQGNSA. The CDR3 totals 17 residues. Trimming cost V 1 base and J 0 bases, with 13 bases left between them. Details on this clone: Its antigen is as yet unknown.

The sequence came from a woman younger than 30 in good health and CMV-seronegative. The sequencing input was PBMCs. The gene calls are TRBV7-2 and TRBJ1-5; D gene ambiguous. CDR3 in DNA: TGTGCCAGCAGCTTAGGAGGAACTCCATATAGCAATCAGCCCCAGCATTTT. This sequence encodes CASSLGGTPYSNQPQHF.